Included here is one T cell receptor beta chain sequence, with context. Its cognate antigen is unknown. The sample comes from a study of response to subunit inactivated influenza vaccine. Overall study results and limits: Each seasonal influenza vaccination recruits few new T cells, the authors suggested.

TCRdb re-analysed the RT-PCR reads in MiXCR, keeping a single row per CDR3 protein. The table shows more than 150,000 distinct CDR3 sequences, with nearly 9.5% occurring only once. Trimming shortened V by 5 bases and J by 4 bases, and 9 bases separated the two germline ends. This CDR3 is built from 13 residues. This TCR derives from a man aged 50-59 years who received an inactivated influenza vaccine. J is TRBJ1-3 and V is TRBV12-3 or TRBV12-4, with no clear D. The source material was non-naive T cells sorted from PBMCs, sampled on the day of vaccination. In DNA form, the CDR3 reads TGTGCCAGCAGTGGTGGACCCGGAAACACCATATATTTT. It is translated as CASSGGPGNTIYF.